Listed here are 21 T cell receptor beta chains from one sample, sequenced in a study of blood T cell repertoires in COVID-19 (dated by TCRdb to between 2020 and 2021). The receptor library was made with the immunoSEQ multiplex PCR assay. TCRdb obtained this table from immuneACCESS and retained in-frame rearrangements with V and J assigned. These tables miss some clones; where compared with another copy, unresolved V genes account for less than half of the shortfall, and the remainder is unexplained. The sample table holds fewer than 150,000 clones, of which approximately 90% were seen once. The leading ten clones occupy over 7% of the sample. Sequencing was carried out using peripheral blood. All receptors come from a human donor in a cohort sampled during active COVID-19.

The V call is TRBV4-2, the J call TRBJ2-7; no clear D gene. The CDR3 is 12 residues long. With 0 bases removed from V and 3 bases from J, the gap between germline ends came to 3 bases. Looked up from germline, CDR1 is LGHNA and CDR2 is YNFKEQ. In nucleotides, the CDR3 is TGTGCCAGCAGCCAAGATTACTACGAGCAGTACTTC. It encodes CASSQDYYEQYF.

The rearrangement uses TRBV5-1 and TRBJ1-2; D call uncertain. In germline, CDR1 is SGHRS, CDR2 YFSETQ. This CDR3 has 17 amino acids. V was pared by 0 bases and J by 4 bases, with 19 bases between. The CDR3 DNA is TGCGCCAGCAGCTTGGAAGGAGTTGAGAGTTCACCCTATGGCTACACCTTC. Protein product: CASSLEGVESSPYGYTF.

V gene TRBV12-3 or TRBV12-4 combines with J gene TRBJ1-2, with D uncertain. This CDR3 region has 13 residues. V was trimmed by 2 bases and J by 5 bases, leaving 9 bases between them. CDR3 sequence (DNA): TGTGCCAGCAGTTTACTTCCGTTTTATGGCTACACCTTC. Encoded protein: CASSLLPFYGYTF.

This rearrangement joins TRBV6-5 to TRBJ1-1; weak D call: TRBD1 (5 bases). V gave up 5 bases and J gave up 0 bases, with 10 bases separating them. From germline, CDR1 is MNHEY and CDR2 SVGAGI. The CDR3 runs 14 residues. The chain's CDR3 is CASSRDSLNTEAFF. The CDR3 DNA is TGTGCCAGCAGTAGAGACAGCCTGAACACTGAAGCTTTCTTT.

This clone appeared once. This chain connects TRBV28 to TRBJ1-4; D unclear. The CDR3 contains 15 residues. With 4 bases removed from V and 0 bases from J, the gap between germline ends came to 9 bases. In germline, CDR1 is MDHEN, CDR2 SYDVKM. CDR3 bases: TGTGCCAGCAGTTACGCGGTTGCAACTAATGAAAAACTGTTTTTT. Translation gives CASSYAVATNEKLFF.

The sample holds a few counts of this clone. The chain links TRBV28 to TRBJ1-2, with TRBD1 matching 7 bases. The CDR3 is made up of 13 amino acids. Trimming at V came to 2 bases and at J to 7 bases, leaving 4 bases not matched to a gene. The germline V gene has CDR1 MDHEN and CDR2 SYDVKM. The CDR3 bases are TGTGCCAGCAGTTTAACAGGGGTTGGTGGCTACACCTTC. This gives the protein CASSLTGVGGYTF.

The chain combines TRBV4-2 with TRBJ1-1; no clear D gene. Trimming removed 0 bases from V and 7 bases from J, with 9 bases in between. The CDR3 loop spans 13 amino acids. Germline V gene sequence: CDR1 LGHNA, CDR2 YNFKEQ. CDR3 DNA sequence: TGTGCCAGCAGCCAAGATCAGAGAGGTGAAGCTTTCTTT. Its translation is CASSQDQRGEAFF.

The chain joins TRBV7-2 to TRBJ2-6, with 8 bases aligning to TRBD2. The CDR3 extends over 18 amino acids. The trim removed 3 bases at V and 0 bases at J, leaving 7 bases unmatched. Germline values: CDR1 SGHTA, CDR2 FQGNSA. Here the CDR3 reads CASSLATSALSGANVLTF. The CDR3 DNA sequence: TGTGCCAGCAGCTTGGCGACTAGCGCCCTCTCTGGGGCCAACGTCCTGACTTTC.

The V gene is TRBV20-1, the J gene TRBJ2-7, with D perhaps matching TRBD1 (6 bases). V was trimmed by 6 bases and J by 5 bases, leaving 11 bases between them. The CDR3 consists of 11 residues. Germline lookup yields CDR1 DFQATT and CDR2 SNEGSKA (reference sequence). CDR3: CSATKGDEQYF. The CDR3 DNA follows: TGCAGTGCAACCAAGGGGGACGAGCAGTACTTC.

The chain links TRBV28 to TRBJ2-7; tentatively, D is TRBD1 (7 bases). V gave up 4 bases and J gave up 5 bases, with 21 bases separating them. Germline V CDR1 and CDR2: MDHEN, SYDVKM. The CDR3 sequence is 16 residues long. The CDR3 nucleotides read TGTGCCAGCAGTTCCCCGGGGGCCGGGCAGGGGGACGAGCAGTACTTC. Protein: CASSSPGAGQGDEQYF.

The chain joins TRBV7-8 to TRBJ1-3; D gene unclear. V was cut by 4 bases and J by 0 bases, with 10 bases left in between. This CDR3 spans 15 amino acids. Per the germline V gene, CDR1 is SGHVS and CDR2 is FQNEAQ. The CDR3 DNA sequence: TGTGCCAGCAGCTCGTACAGCCCCTCTGGAAACACCATATATTTT. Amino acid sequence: CASSSYSPSGNTIYF.

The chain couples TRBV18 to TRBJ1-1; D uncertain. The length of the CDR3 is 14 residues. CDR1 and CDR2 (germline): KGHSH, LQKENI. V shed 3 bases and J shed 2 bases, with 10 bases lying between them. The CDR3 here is CASSPREVNTEAFF. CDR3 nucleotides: TGTGCCAGCTCACCTCGGGAGGTCAACACTGAAGCTTTCTTT. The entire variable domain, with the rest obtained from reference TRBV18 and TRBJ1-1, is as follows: NAGVMQNPRHLVRRRGQEARLRCSPMKGHSHVYWYRQLPEEGLKFMVYLQKENIIDESGMPKERFSAEFPKEGPSILRIQQVVRGDSAAYFCASSPREVNTEAFFGQGTRLTVV.

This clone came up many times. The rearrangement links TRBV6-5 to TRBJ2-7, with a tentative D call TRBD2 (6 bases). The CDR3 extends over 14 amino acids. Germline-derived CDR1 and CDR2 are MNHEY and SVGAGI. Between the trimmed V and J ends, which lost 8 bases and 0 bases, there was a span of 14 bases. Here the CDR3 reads CASSPGLSSYEQYF. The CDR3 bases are TGTGCCAGCTCGCCAGGACTAAGCTCCTACGAGCAGTACTTC.

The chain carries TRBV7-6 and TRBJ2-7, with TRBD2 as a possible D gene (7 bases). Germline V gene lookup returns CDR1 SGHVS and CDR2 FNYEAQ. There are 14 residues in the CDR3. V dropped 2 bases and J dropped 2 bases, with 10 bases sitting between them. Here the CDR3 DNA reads TGTGCCAGCAGCTTAAGGGGGGGGCCCTACGAGCAGTACTTC. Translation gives CASSLRGGPYEQYF.

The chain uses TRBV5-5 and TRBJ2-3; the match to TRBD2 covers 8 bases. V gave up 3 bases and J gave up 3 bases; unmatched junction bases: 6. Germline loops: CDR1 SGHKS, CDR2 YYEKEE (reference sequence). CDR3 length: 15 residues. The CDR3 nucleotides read TGTGCCAGCAGCTCCCGGGGGGGGAGTACAGATACGCAGTATTTT. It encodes CASSSRGGSTDTQYF.

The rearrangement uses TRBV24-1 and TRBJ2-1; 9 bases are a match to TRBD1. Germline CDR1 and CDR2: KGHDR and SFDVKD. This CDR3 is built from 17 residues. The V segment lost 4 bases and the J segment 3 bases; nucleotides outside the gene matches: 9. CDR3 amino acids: CATSDRAPGQGYNEQFF. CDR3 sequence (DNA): TGTGCCACCAGTGACCGCGCACCGGGACAGGGCTACAATGAGCAGTTCTTC.

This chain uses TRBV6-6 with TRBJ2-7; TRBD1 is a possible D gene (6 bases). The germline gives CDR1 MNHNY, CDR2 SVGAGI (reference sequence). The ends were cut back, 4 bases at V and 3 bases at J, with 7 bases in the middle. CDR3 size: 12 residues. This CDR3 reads CASSLQGYEQYF. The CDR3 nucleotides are TGTGCCAGCAGTTTACAGGGCTACGAGCAGTACTTC.

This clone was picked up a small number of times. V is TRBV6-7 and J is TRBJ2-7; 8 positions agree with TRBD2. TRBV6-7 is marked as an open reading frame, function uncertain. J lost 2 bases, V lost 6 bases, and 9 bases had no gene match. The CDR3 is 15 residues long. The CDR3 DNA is TGTGCCAGCAGCCTCGGGGGGGGGTCGGCCTACGAGCAGTACTTC. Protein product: CASSLGGGSAYEQYF.

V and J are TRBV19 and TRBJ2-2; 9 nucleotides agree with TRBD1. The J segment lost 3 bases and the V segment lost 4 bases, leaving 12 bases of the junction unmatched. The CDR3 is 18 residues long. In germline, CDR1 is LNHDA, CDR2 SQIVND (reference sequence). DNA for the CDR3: TGTGCCAGTAGTAAGGACAGGGGAAGATCGAGTGACACCGGGGAGCTGTTTTTT. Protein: CASSKDRGRSSDTGELFF.

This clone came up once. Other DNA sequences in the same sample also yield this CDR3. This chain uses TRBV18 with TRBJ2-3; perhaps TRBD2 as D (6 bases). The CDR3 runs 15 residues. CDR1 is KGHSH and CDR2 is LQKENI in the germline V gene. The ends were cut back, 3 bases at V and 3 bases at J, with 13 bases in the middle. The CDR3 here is CASSPQIAETDTQYF. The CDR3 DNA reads TGTGCCAGCTCACCGCAGATAGCGGAAACAGATACGCAGTATTTT.

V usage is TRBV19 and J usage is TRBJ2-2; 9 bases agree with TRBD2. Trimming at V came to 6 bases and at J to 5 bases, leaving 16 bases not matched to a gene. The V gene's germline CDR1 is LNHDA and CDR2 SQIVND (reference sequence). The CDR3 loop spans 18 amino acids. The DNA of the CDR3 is TGTGCCAGTAGCCCGAGCTGGGCGGGAGGGCCTTCGACCGGGGAGCTGTTTTTT. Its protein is CASSPSWAGGPSTGELFF. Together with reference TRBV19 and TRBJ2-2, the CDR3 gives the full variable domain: DGGITQSPKYLFRKEGQNVTLSCEQNLNHDAMYWYRQDPGQGLRLIYYSQIVNDFQKGDIAEGYSVSREKKESFPLTVTSAQKNPTAFYLCASSPSWAGGPSTGELFFGEGSRLTVL.